Shown below are 29 T cell receptor beta chains from a single sample sequenced in a study of cytomegalovirus exposure and HLA in healthy donors. PCR used 60 Vbeta primers and 13 Jbeta primers. Sequenced by immunoSEQ multiplex PCR; TCRdb stores in-frame clones only, minus some. The profile shows some 130,000 clones, roughly three quarters of them singletons. The sequenced sample was PBMCs. The receptors here all came from a man aged 25 to 40 in good health and CMV-seronegative.

The chain joins TRBV6-1 to TRBJ1-2; the D gene is possibly TRBD1 (5 bases). Between the trimmed V and J ends, which lost 4 bases and 4 bases, there was a span of 10 bases. CDR1 and CDR2 (germline): MNHNS, SASEGT. This CDR3 has 13 amino acids. In nucleotides, the CDR3 is TGTGCCAGCAGTGGGGGACTCCTCTATGGCTACACCTTC. Residues: CASSGGLLYGYTF.

This clone appeared a few times. The chain joins TRBV5-4 to TRBJ2-2, with TRBD1 matching 10 bases. The trim removed 2 bases at V and 5 bases at J, leaving 3 bases unmatched. The CDR3 length is 15 residues. Looked up from germline, CDR1 is SGHNT and CDR2 is YYREEE (reference sequence). The CDR3 DNA follows: TGTGCCAGCAGCTTCCGACAGGGGGCGACCGGGGAGCTGTTTTTT. Translating it yields CASSFRQGATGELFF. Supplemented by reference TRBV5-4 and TRBJ2-2, the full variable domain reads ETGVTQSPTHLIKTRGQQVTLRCSSQSGHNTVSWYQQALGQGPQFIFQYYREEENGRGNFPPRFSGLQFPNYSSELNVNALELDDSALYLCASSFRQGATGELFFGEGSRLTVL.

The chain employs TRBV4-1 and TRBJ1-1; tentatively, D is TRBD1 (5 bases). Trimming removed 3 bases at V and 0 bases at J, with 14 bases between. Germline V gene data show CDR1 as MGHRA and CDR2 as YSYEKL. This CDR3 has 16 residues. The CDR3 DNA is TGCGCCAGCAGCCAGGCAGAAACAGGAGTGAACACTGAAGCTTTCTTT. Residues: CASSQAETGVNTEAFF.

This chain joins TRBV19 and TRBJ2-1; 8 nucleotides align to TRBD2. In germline, CDR1 is LNHDA, CDR2 SQIVND (reference sequence). V gave up 10 bases and J gave up 10 bases; unmatched junction bases: 6. The CDR3 contains 11 residues. The CDR3 sequence is CATRGGREQFF. The CDR3 nucleotides are TGTGCCACCCGGGGGGGCAGAGAGCAGTTCTTC.

The chain combines TRBV29-1 with TRBJ2-2, with D possibly being TRBD2 (5 bases). Germline assignment: CDR1 SQVTM and CDR2 ANQGSEA. This CDR3 has 12 amino acids. The germline V and J ends were trimmed by 4 bases and 4 bases, with 7 bases remaining between them. The CDR3 nucleotides read TGCAGCGTTGTTGGGAGCACCGGGGAGCTGTTTTTT. This gives the protein CSVVGSTGELFF.

V usage is TRBV21-1 and J usage is TRBJ1-2; the table gives TRBD1 as D, unverified against the DNA. TRBV21-1 is labeled a pseudogene. The length of the CDR3 is 17 residues. CDR3 bases: TGTGCCAGCAGAACTAGGGGGCCGATTATACTCGACTATGGCTACACCTTC. Protein product: CASRTRGPIILDYGYTF.

The chain links TRBV6-5 to TRBJ2-3; possibly TRBD1 for D (5 bases). V dropped 6 bases and J dropped 6 bases, with 19 bases sitting between them. Germline CDR1 and CDR2: MNHEY and SVGAGI. CDR3 length: 15 amino acids. CDR3 DNA: TGTGCCAGCAGAAGGGTTGGGGCATCTGCGGATACGCAGTATTTT. It codes for CASRRVGASADTQYF.

The V call is TRBV19, the J call TRBJ2-7; 8 bases match TRBD2. Losses at the gene ends were 4 bases for V and 4 bases for J; bases not matched to a gene: 12. This CDR3 comprises 16 residues. CDR1 and CDR2 from the germline V gene are LNHDA and SQIVND (reference sequence). Here the CDR3 reads CASSTSGASGRYEQYF. The DNA for the CDR3 is TGTGCCAGTAGTACCTCGGGGGCTAGCGGGCGTTACGAGCAGTACTTC. Full variable domain (remainder filled in from reference TRBV19 and TRBJ2-7): DGGITQSPKYLFRKEGQNVTLSCEQNLNHDAMYWYRQDPGQGLRLIYYSQIVNDFQKGDIAEGYSVSREKKESFPLTVTSAQKNPTAFYLCASSTSGASGRYEQYFGPGTRLTVT.

The chain carries TRBV4-1 and TRBJ2-3; possible D gene TRBD2, 5 bases. Germline CDR1 MGHRA, CDR2 YSYEKL. CDR3 length: 19 residues. V shed 3 bases and J shed 0 bases, with 22 bases lying between them. Here the CDR3 reads CASSHMPPGLEKSTDTQYF. CDR3 sequence (DNA): TGCGCCAGCAGCCATATGCCTCCAGGACTGGAAAAAAGCACAGATACGCAGTATTTT.

The rearrangement joins TRBV19 to TRBJ1-1; D is possibly TRBD1 (6 bases). In germline, CDR1 is LNHDA, CDR2 SQIVND (reference sequence). This CDR3 has 16 residues. V lost 6 bases and J 2 bases, leaving 19 bases between the germline ends. The CDR3 DNA follows: TGTGCCAGTAGCCCCCTGACAGGCGCATCAAACACTGAAGCTTTCTTT. It specifies CASSPLTGASNTEAFF.

The chain is built from TRBV4-1 and TRBJ1-3, with 10 bases that match TRBD1. V lost 1 base to trimming and J lost 7 bases; unmatched junction nucleotides: 1. Germline V gives CDR1 MGHRA, CDR2 YSYEKL. The CDR3 is made up of 14 amino acids. CDR3 bases: TGCGCCAGCAGCCAAGCGGGACAGGGGAACACCATATATTTT. It yields the protein CASSQAGQGNTIYF.

This rearrangement joins TRBV28 to TRBJ2-1; tentative D call: TRBD2 (5 bases). This CDR3 spans 17 amino acids. V was cut by 3 bases and J by 7 bases, with 22 bases left in between. Germline CDR1 is MDHEN and CDR2 is SYDVKM. In DNA form, the CDR3 reads TGTGCCAGCAGTTTCCCCGAACTAGTATATGGCCCTAATGAGCAGTTCTTC. Amino acid sequence: CASSFPELVYGPNEQFF.

The chain has TRBV6-1 and TRBJ2-4; the match to TRBD1 covers 9 bases. The germline V gene encodes CDR1 MNHNS and CDR2 SASEGT. J gave up 14 bases and V 6 bases, and 14 bases lay outside the gene matches. The CDR3 extends over 14 amino acids. CDR3 loop: CASSLGQGPAHKYF. CDR3 nucleotides: TGTGCCAGCAGCTTGGGACAGGGTCCCGCCCACAAGTACTTC.

This chain joins TRBV18 and TRBJ2-1; 10 bases agree with TRBD1. V gave up 0 bases and J gave up 3 bases; unmatched junction bases: 5. The CDR3 has 17 residues. Germline CDR1 KGHSH, CDR2 LQKENI. In DNA form, the CDR3 reads TGTGCCAGCTCACCACCTGTCGGGACAGGGGTCTACAATGAGCAGTTCTTC. This codes for CASSPPVGTGVYNEQFF.

V usage is TRBV19 and J usage is TRBJ1-2; 8 bases match TRBD1. Trimming took 5 bases from V and 0 from J; bases not matched to a gene: 8. Germline V gene data show CDR1 as LNHDA and CDR2 as SQIVND (reference sequence). The CDR3 extends over 16 amino acids. CDR3 coding DNA: TGTGCCAGTAGTGGCCCTACGACAGGGGCTAACTATGGCTACACCTTC. The encoded protein is CASSGPTTGANYGYTF.

This sequence joins TRBV5-1 and TRBJ2-7, with 7 bases that match TRBD1. The CDR3 sequence is 12 residues long. The V segment lost 7 bases and the J segment 2 bases; nucleotides outside the gene matches: 3. CDR1 and CDR2 (germline): SGHRS, YFSETQ. CDR3 sequence reads: CASSGQTYEQYF. In nucleotides, the CDR3 is TGCGCCAGCTCGGGACAGACCTACGAGCAGTACTTC.

The chain combines TRBV2 with TRBJ2-7; 15 bases match TRBD2. In germline, CDR1 is SNHLY, CDR2 FYNNEI. The CDR3 covers 16 residues. The J segment lost 4 bases and the V segment lost 3 bases, leaving 4 bases of the junction unmatched. CDR3 bases: TGTGCCAGCAGTGACGCCGGGACTAGCGGGAGGTACGAGCAGTACTTC. Residues: CASSDAGTSGRYEQYF.

This clone was seen only a few times. The chain links TRBV25-1 to TRBJ1-4; the D is unclear. With 4 bases removed from V and 8 bases from J, the gap between germline ends came to 14 bases. CDR1 and CDR2 from the germline V gene are MGHDK and SYGVNS. There are 14 residues in the CDR3. This CDR3 reads CASSVVGSGEKLFF. The DNA of the CDR3 is TGTGCCAGCAGTGTGGTGGGGTCGGGAGAAAAACTGTTTTTT.

The CDR3 bases are TGTGCCAGCGTCAGGGTGGGGGGGGCTGGGCAGCCCCAGCATTTT. Translation: CASVRVGGAGQPQHF. This chain connects TRBV28 to TRBJ1-5, with D tentatively TRBD1 (6 bases). The V gene's germline CDR1 is MDHEN and CDR2 SYDVKM. The CDR3 extends over 15 amino acids. V lost 8 bases, J lost 7 bases, and 21 bases lay in between.

This chain uses TRBV29-1 with TRBJ1-1, with D tentatively TRBD1 (5 bases). Germline V gene sequence: CDR1 SQVTM, CDR2 ANQGSEA. The CDR3 sequence is 12 residues long. V gave up 0 bases and J gave up 11 bases, with 13 bases separating them. This chain's CDR3 is CSVEDLGARAFF. CDR3 sequence (DNA): TGCAGCGTTGAAGATCTAGGGGCAAGGGCTTTCTTT.

The chain is built from TRBV30 and TRBJ1-1; D perhaps matches TRBD1 (5 bases). The CDR3 is 14 amino acids. Trimming removed 4 bases from V and 6 bases from J, with 18 bases in between. Germline V CDR1 and CDR2: GTSNPN, SVGIG (reference sequence). The CDR3, as DNA: TGTGCCTGGACGGCTTGGGGGGGAGCATCTGAAGCTTTCTTT. Amino acids: CAWTAWGGASEAFF. Based on the CDR3 plus reference TRBV30 and TRBJ1-1, the full variable domain is SQTIHQWPATLVQPVGSPLSLECTVEGTSNPNLYWYRQAAGRGLQLLFYSVGIGQISSEVPQNLSASRPQDRQFILSSKKLLLSDSGFYLCAWTAWGGASEAFFGQGTRLTVV.

The chain employs TRBV7-9 and TRBJ1-1; D unclear. Germline CDR1 reads SEHNR; CDR2 reads FQNEAQ (reference sequence). The CDR3 runs 16 residues. V lost 5 bases and J 1 base, leaving 17 bases between the germline ends. The CDR3 bases are TGTGCCAGCAGCCCTTCCGGGTCGCCGCAGAACACTGAAGCTTTCTTT. Translating it yields CASSPSGSPQNTEAFF.

The CDR3: CAWSPVRDGPLGYTF. The CDR3, as DNA: TGTGCCTGGAGCCCAGTCAGGGATGGGCCCCTAGGCTACACCTTC. The chain employs TRBV30 and TRBJ1-2, with D tentatively TRBD1 (5 bases). The V end was cut by 3 bases, the J end by 8 bases, with 22 bases between. There are 15 residues in the CDR3. Germline values: CDR1 GTSNPN, CDR2 SVGIG (reference sequence).

The rearrangement uses TRBV13 and TRBJ2-7, with TRBD2 identical over 12 bases. The CDR3 sequence is 14 residues long. The J segment lost 6 bases and the V segment lost 3 bases, leaving 3 bases of the junction unmatched. The germline V gene encodes CDR1 PRHDT and CDR2 FYEKMQ (reference sequence). CDR3 protein: CASSFLAGGSEQYF. CDR3 in DNA: TGTGCCAGCAGCTTCCTAGCGGGAGGGTCCGAGCAGTACTTC.

This clone showed up just a few times. V is TRBV5-1 and J is TRBJ2-1; 9 bases fit TRBD1. Germline-derived CDR1 and CDR2 are SGHRS and YFSETQ. The V and J ends lost 2 bases and 4 bases, in that order; junction bases with no gene match: 4. CDR3 length: 15 residues. The CDR3 reads CASSFRDREYNEQFF. The CDR3 DNA reads TGCGCCAGCAGCTTCCGGGACAGGGAATACAATGAGCAGTTCTTC.

V usage is TRBV5-6 and J usage is TRBJ2-7; 8 nucleotides match TRBD2. Germline CDR1 SGHDT, CDR2 YYEEEE. With 1 base clipped from V and 2 bases from J, the junction kept 2 bases outside the gene matches. The CDR3 extends over 14 amino acids. The CDR3 loop is CASSLSGRAYEQYF. For the CDR3, the DNA is TGTGCCAGCAGCTTGTCCGGGAGGGCCTACGAGCAGTACTTC.

The chain recombines TRBV10-3 with TRBJ2-2; a possible D gene is TRBD2 (6 bases). This CDR3 is built from 13 residues. Per germline, CDR1 ENHRY and CDR2 SYGVKD. Deletions cut 9 bases from V and 2 bases from J, with 10 bases between. The CDR3: CAIGGSNTGELFF. In DNA form, the CDR3 reads TGTGCCATAGGAGGGAGTAACACCGGGGAGCTGTTTTTT.

V gene TRBV10-3 combines with J gene TRBJ2-1; weak D call: TRBD1 (6 bases). Germline assignment: CDR1 ENHRY and CDR2 SYGVKD. Trimming took 3 bases from V and 9 from J, leaving 12 bases between them. The CDR3 extends over 13 amino acids. The CDR3 loop is CAISDYRVTEQFF. The CDR3 DNA reads as TGTGCCATCAGTGACTACAGGGTTACTGAGCAGTTCTTC.

The chain combines TRBV27 with TRBJ2-7, with a tentative D call TRBD1 (5 bases). The CDR3 is 18 amino acids. With 5 bases removed from V and 0 bases from J, the gap between germline ends came to 23 bases. CDR1 is MNHEY, CDR2 SMNVEV, per germline (reference sequence). Here the CDR3 reads CASSLTANPVSLSYEQYF. CDR3 nucleotides: TGTGCCAGCAGTCTGACAGCCAACCCAGTCTCCCTCTCCTACGAGCAGTACTTC.